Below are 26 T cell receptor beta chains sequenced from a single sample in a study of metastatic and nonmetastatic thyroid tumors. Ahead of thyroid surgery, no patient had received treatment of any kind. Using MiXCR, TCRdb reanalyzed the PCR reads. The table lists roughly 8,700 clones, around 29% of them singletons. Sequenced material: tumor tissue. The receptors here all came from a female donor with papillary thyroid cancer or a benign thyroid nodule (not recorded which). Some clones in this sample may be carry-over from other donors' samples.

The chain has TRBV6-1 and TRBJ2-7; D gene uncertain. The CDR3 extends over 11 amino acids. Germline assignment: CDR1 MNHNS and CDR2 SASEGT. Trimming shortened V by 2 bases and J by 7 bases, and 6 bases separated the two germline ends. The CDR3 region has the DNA TGTGCCAGCAGTGAAACCCAAGAGCAGTACTTC. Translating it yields CASSETQEQYF.

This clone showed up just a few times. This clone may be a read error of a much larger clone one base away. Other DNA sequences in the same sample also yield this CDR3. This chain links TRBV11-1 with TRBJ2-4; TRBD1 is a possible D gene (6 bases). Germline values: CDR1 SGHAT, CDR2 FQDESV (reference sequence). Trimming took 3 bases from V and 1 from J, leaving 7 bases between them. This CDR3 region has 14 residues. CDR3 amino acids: CASSLTGAKNIQYF. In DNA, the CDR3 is TGTGCCAGCAGCTTGACAGGTGCCAAAAACATTCAGTACTTC. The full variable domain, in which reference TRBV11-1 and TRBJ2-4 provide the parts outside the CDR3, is EAEVAQSPRYKITEKSQAVAFWCDPISGHATLYWYRQILGQGPELLVQFQDESVVDDSQLPKDRFSAERLKGVDSTLKIQPAELGDSAMYLCASSLTGAKNIQYFGAGTRLSVL.

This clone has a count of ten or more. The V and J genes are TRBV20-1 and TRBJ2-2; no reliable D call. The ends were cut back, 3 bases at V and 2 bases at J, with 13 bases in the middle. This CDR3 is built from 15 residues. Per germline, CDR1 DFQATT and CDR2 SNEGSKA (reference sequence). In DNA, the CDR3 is TGCAGTGCTAGTAGGCCGGTAACCAACACCGGGGAGCTGTTTTTT. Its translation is CSASRPVTNTGELFF.

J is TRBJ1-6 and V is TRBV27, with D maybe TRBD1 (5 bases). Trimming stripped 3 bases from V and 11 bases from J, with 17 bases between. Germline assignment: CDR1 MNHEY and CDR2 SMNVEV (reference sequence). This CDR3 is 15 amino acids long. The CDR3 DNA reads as TGTGCCAGCAGTTTGAATGGGCCTCGGGACCCACCCCTCCACTTT. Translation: CASSLNGPRDPPLHF.

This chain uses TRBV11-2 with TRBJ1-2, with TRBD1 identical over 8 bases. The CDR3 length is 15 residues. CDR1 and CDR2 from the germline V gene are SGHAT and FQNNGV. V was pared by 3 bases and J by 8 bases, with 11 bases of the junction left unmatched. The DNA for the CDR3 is TGTGCCAGCAGCTTCGGACAGGGCCCCTCAGGGGGCTACACCTTC. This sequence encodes CASSFGQGPSGGYTF.

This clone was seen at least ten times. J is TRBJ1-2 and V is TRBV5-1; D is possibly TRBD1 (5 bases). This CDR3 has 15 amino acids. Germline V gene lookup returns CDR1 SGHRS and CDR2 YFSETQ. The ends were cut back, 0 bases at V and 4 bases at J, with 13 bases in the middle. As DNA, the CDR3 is TGCGCCAGCAGCTTGGCCACGAGGGGCACCTATGGCTACACCTTC. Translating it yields CASSLATRGTYGYTF.

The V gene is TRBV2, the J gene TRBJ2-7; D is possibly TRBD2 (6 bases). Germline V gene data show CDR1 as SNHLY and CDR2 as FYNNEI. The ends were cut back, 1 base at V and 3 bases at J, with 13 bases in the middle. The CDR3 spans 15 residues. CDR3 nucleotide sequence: TGTGCCAGCAGTGAAGGCATTAGCGGAAACTACGAGCAGTACTTC. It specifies CASSEGISGNYEQYF.

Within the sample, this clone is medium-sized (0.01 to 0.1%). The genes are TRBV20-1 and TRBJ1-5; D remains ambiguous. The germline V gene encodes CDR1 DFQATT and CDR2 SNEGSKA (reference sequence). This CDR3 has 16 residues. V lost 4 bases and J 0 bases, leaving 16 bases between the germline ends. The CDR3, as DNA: TGCAGTGCTACCTCTCCGCATACCTATAGCAATCAGCCCCAGCATTTT. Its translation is CSATSPHTYSNQPQHF.

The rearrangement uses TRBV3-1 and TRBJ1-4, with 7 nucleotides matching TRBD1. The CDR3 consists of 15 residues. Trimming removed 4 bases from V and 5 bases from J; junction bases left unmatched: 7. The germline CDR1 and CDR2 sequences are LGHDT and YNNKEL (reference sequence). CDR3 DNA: TGTGCCAGCAGCCGACAGGGTGGAGTCAATGAAAAACTGTTTTTT. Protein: CASSRQGGVNEKLFF.

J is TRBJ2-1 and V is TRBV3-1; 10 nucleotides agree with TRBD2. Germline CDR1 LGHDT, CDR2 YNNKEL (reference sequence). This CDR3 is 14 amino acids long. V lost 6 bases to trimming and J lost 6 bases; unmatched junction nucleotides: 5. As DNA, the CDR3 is TGTGCCAGCAGTAGACTAGCGGGCCCCAATGAGCAGTTCTTC. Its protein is CASSRLAGPNEQFF.

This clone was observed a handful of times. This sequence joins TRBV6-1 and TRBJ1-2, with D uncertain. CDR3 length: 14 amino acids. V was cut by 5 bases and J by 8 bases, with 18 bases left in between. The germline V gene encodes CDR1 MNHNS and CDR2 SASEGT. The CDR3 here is CASSPSGQLRGYTF. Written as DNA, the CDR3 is TGTGCCAGCAGTCCTTCAGGCCAACTTCGGGGCTACACCTTC.

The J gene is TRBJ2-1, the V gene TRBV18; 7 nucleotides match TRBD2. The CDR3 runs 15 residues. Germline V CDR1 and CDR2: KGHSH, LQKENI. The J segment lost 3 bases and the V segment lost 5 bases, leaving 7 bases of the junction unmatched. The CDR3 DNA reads TGTGCCAGCTCAGACCTTAGCGGGTTCTACAATGAGCAGTTCTTC. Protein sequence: CASSDLSGFYNEQFF. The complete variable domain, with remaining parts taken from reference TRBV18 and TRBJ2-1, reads NAGVMQNPRHLVRRRGQEARLRCSPMKGHSHVYWYRQLPEEGLKFMVYLQKENIIDESGMPKERFSAEFPKEGPSILRIQQVVRGDSAAYFCASSDLSGFYNEQFFGPGTRLTVL.

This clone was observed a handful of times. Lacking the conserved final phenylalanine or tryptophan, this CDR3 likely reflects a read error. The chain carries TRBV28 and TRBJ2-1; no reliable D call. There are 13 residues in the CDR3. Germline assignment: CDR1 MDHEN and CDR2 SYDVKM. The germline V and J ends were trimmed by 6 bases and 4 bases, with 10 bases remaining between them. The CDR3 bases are TGTGCCAGCAGCCCCGACAAATACAATGAGCAGTTCTTA. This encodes CASSPDKYNEQFL.

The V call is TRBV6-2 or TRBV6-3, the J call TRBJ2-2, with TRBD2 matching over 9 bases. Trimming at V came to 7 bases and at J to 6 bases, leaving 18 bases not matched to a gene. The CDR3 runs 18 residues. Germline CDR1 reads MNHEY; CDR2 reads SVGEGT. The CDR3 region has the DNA TGTGCCAGCATTAAACGCGTGACTAGCGGTATAGGAGCCGGGGAGCTGTTTTTT. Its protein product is CASIKRVTSGIGAGELFF.

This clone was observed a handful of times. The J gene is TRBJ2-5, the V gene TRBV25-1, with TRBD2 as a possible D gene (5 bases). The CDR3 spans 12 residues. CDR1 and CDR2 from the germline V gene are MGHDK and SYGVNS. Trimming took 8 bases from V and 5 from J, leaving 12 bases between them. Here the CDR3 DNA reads TGTGCCAGCCCCAGAGGGAATGAGACCCAGTACTTC. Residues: CASPRGNETQYF. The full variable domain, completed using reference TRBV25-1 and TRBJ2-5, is EADIYQTPRYLVIGTGKKITLECSQTMGHDKMYWYQQDPGMELHLIHYSYGVNSTEKGDLSSESTVSRIRTEHFPLTLESARPSHTSQYLCASPRGNETQYFGPGTRLLVL.

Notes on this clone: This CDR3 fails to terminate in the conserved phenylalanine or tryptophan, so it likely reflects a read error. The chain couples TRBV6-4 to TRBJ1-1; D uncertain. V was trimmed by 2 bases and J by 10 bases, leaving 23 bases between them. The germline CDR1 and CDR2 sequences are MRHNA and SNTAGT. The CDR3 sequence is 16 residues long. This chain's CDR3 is CASSDRLEPSILGAFS. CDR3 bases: TGTGCCAGCAGTGACCGACTCGAGCCGAGCATCTTAGGAGCTTTCTCT.

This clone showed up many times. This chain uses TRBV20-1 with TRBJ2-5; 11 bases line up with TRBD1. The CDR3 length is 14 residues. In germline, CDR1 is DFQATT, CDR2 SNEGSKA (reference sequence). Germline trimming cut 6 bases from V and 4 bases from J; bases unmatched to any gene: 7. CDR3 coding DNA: TGCAGTGCCCCGGACAGGGGGCAGGGAGAGACCCAGTACTTC. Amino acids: CSAPDRGQGETQYF.

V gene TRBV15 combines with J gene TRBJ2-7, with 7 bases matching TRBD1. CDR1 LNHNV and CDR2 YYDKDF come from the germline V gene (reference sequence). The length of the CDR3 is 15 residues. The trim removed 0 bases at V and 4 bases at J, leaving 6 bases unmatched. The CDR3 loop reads CATSRDRGPGYEQYF. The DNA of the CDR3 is TGTGCCACCAGCAGAGATAGGGGGCCGGGGTACGAGCAGTACTTC.

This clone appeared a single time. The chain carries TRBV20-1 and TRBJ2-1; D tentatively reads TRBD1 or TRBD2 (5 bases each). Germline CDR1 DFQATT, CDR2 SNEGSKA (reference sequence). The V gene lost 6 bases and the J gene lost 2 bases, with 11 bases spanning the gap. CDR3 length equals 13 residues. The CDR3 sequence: CSALGAAYNEQFF. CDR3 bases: TGCAGTGCCCTCGGGGCAGCCTACAATGAGCAGTTCTTC.

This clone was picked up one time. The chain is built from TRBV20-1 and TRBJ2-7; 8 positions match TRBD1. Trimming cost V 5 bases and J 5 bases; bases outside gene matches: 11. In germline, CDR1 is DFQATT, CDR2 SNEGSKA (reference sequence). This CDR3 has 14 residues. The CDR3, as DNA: TGCAGTGCTCGAAGGAGCCAGACAGGGGACGAGCAGTACTTC. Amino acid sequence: CSARRSQTGDEQYF.

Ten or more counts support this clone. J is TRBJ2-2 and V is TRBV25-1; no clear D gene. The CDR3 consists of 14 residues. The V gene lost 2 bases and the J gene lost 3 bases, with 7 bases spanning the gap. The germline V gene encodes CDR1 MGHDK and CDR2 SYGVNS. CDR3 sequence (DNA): TGTGCCAGCAGTGAACACACGGACACCGGGGAGCTGTTTTTT. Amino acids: CASSEHTDTGELFF.

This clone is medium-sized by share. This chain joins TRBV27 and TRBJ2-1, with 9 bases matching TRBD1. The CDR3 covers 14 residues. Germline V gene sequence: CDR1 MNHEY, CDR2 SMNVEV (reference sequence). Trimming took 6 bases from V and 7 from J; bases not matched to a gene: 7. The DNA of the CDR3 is TGTGCCAGCAGAGCCGGGACAGGGAGGAATGAGCAGTTCTTC. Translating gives CASRAGTGRNEQFF.

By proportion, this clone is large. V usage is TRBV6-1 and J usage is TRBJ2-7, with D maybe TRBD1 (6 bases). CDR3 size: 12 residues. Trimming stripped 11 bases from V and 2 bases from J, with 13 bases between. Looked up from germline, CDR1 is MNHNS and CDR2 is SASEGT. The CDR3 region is CAVGRGAYEQYF. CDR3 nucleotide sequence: TGTGCCGTGGGCAGGGGAGCCTACGAGCAGTACTTC.

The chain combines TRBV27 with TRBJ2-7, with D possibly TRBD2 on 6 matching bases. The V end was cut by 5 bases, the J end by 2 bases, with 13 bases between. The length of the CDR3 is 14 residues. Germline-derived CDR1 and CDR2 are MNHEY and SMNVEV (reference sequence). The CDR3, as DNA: TGTGCCAGCAGTAGGCGGGAAAATCCCTACGAGCAGTACTTC. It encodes CASSRRENPYEQYF.

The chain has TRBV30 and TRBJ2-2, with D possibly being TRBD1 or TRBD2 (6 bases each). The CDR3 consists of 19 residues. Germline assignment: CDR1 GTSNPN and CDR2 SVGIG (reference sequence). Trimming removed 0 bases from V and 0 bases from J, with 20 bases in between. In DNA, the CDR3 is TGTGCCTGGAGTGTATTCGGGGGCGCTTATTACGCGAACACCGGGGAGCTGTTTTTT. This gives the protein CAWSVFGGAYYANTGELFF. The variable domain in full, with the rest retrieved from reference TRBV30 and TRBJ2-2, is SQTIHQWPATLVQPVGSPLSLECTVEGTSNPNLYWYRQAAGRGLQLLFYSVGIGQISSEVPQNLSASRPQDRQFILSSKKLLLSDSGFYLCAWSVFGGAYYANTGELFFGEGSRLTVL.

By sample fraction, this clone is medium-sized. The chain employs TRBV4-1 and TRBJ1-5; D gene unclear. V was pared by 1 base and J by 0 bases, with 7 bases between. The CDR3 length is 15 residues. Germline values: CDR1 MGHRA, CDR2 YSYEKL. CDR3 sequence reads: CASSQALYSNQPQHF. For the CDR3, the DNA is TGCGCCAGCAGCCAAGCCCTATATAGCAATCAGCCCCAGCATTTT.